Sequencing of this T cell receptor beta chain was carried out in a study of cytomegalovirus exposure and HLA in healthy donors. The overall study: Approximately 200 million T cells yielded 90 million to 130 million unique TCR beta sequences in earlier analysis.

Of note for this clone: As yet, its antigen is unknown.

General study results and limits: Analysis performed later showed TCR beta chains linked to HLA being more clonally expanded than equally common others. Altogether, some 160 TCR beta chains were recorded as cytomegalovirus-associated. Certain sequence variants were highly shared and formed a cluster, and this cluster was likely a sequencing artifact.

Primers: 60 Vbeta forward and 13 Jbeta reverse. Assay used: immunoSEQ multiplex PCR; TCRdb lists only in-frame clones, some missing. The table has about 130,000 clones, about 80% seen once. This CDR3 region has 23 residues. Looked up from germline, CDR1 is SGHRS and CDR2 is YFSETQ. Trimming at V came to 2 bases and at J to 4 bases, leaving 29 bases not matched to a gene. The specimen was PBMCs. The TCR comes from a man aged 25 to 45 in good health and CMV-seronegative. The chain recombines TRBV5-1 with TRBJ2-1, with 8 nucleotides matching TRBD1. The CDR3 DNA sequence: TGCGCCAGCAGCTTTAATTACGAGCAAATTAAATTGAATAACGGGGACAGGTACAATGAGCAGTTCTTC. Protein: CASSFNYEQIKLNNGDRYNEQFF.